This T cell receptor (beta chain) was recorded in a study of OX40 agonist ivuxolimab in advanced cancers. Study overall: Administration of intravenous ivuxolimab to patients occurred every 2 weeks at 0.01 to 10 mg/kg. Study results and caveats: Antigen specificity of clonally expanded peripheral T cells was not established.

Sequenced by immunoSEQ multiplex PCR; TCRdb stores in-frame clones only, minus some. The sample has under 40,000 clones; 80% to 85% are singletons. A note on this clone: Its antigen is still unknown.

Cycle 7 day 1, cycle 4 day 1, and baseline were the timepoints at which blood was sampled. The source was CD4+ or CD8+ T cells sorted from blood, collected in a trial of the OX40 agonist ivuxolimab. This receptor was identified in an adult with an advanced solid tumor such as melanoma, head and neck, liver or kidney cancer.

The CDR3 bases are TGTGCCAGCAGCAAAACCCGAAAAACCAGGGGATTCTACAATGAGCAGTTCTTC. Residues: CASSKTRKTRGFYNEQFF. The chain recombines TRBV21-1 with TRBJ2-1; the DNA was not compared with TRBD1, the D call given in the table. TRBV21-1 is termed a pseudogene. CDR3 length: 18 amino acids.